This TCR beta chain was sequenced in a study of cytomegalovirus exposure and HLA in healthy donors. Study-level findings and limits: Earlier analysis looked at TCR beta V segments, and most were productive about 90% or about 30% of the time.

Comment on this clone: The antigen remains undetermined.

The PCR employed 60 Vbeta primers together with 13 Jbeta primers. Profiled with immunoSEQ multiplex PCR; TCRdb holds only in-frame clones, not every one. The table has 100,000 to 150,000 clones, 73% seen once. The donors gave bone marrow, and they were healthy. Nominally healthy donors provided the samples, though records likely missed some immune exposures. Germline values: CDR1 ENHRY, CDR2 SYGVKD. Trimming at V came to 11 bases and at J to 3 bases, leaving 13 bases not matched to a gene. The CDR3 totals 14 residues. The specimen was PBMCs. The sequence was collected from a man aged 60 to 75 in good health and CMV-seropositive. This sequence joins TRBV10-3 and TRBJ2-7, with TRBD1 identical over 7 bases. The CDR3 loop is CAPRETGEGYEQYF. The CDR3 coding sequence is TGTGCCCCAAGGGAAACAGGGGAAGGCTACGAGCAGTACTTC.